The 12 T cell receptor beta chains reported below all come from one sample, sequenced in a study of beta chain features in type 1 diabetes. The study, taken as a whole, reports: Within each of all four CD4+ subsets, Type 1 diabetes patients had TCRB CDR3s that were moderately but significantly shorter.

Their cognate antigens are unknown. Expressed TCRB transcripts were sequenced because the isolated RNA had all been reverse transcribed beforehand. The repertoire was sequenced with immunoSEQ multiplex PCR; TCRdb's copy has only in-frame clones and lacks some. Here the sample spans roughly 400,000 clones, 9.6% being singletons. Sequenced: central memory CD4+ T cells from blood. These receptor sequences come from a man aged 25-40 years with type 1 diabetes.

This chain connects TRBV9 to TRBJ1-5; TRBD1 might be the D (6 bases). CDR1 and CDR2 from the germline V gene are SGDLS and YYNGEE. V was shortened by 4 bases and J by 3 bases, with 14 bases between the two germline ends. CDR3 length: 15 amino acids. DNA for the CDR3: TGTGCCAGCAGCCTCTTGGACAGCCCCAATCAGCCCCAGCATTTT. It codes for CASSLLDSPNQPQHF.

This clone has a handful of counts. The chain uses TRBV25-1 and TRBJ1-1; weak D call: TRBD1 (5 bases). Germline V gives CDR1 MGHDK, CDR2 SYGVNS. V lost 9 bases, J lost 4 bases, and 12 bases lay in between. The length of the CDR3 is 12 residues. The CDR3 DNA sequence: TGTGCCAGTGGGGCCTCCCGCACTGAAGCTTTCTTT. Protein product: CASGASRTEAFF.

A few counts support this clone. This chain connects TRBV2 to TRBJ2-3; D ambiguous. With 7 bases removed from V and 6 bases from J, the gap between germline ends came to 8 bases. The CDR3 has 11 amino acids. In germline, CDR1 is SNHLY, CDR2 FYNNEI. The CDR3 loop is CASTILDTQYF. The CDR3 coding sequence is TGTGCCAGCACTATCTTGGATACGCAGTATTTT.

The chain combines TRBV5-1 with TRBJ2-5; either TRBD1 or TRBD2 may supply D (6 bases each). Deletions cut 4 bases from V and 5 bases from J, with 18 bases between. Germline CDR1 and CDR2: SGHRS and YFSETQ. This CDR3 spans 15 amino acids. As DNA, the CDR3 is TGCGCCAGCAGCCCTCAAGATGGGGGGCTTGAGACCCAGTACTTC. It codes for CASSPQDGGLETQYF. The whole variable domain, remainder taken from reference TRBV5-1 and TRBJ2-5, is KAGVTQTPRYLIKTRGQQVTLSCSPISGHRSVSWYQQTPGQGLQFLFEYFSETQRNKGNFPGRFSGRQFSNSRSEMNVSTLELGDSALYLCASSPQDGGLETQYFGPGTRLLVL.

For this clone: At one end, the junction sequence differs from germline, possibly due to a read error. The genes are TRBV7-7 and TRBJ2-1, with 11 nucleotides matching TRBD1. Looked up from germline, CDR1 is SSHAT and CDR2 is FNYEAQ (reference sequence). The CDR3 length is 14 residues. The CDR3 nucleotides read TGTGCTAGCAGCCCGGGACAGGGGGTTAATGAGCAGTTCTTC. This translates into CASSPGQGVNEQFF.

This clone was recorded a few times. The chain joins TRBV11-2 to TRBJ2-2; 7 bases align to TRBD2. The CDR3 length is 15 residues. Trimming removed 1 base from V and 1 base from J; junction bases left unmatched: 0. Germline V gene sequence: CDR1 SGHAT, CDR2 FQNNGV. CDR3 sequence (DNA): TGTGCCAGCAGCTTAGCGGGAGGGAACACCGGGGAGCTGTTTTTT. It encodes CASSLAGGNTGELFF. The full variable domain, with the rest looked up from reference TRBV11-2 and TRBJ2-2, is EAGVAQSPRYKIIEKRQSVAFWCNPISGHATLYWYQQILGQGPKLLIQFQNNGVVDDSQLPKDRFSAERLKGVDSTLKIQPAKLEDSAVYLCASSLAGGNTGELFFGEGSRLTVL.

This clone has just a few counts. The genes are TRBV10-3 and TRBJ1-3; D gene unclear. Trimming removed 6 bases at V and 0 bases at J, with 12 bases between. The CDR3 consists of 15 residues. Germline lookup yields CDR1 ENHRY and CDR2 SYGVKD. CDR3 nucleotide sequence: TGTGCCATCAGAAAGGACGGTGACTCTGGAAACACCATATATTTT. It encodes CAIRKDGDSGNTIYF.

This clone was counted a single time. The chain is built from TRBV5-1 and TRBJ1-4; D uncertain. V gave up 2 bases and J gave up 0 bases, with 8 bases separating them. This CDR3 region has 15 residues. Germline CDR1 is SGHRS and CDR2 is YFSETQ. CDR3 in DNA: TGCGCCAGCAGCTTCGGACCTGCAACTAATGAAAAACTGTTTTTT. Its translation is CASSFGPATNEKLFF.

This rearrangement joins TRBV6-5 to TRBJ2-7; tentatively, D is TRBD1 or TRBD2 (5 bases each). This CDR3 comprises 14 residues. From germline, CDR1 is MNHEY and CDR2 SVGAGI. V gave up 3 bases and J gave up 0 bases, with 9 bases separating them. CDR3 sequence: CASSYHGTSYEQYF. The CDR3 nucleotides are TGTGCCAGCAGTTATCACGGGACCTCCTACGAGCAGTACTTC.

DNA for the CDR3: TGCGCCAGCAGCCAAGTCGGGACAGGGTCTTCTGGGGCCAACGTCCTGACTTTC. Protein product: CASSQVGTGSSGANVLTF. The J gene is TRBJ2-6, the V gene TRBV4-1, with 9 bases lining up with TRBD1. CDR1 and CDR2 from the germline V gene are MGHRA and YSYEKL. The trim removed 1 base at V and 1 base at J, leaving 5 bases unmatched. The CDR3 sequence is 18 residues long.

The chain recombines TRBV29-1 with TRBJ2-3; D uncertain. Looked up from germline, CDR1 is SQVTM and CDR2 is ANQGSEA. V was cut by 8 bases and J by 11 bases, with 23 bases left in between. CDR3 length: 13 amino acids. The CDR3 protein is CSIPPADRVGQYF. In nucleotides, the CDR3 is TGCAGCATCCCCCCCGCCGATCGGGTCGGGCAGTATTTT.

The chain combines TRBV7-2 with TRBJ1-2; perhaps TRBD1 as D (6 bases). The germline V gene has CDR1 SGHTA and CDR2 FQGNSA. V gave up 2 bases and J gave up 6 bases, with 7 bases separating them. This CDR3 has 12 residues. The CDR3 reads CASSLSGDGYTF. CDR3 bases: TGTGCCAGCAGCTTATCAGGGGATGGCTACACCTTC. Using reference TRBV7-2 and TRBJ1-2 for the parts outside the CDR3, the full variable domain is GAGVSQSPSNKVTEKGKDVELRCDPISGHTALYWYRQSLGQGLEFLIYFQGNSAPDKSGLPSDRFSAERTGGSVSTLTIQRTQQEDSAVYLCASSLSGDGYTFGSGTRLTVV.